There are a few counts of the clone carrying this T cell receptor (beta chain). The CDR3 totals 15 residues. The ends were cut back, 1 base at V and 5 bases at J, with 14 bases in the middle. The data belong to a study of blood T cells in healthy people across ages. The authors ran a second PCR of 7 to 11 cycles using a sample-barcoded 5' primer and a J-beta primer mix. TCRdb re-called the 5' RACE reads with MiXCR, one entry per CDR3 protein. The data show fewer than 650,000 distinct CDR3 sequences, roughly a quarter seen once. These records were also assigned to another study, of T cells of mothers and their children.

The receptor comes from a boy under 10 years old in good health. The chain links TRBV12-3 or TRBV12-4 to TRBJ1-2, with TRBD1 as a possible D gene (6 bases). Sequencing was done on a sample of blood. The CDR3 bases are TGTGCCAGCAGTTTAGGTGGGGGGCCAGGGTATGGCTACACCTTC. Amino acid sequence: CASSLGGGPGYGYTF.